The clone carrying this TCR beta chain has more than one count but fewer than ten. The target antigen is unknown. This entry is derived from a study of post-analysis software for immune sequencing data. Study details: The cohort encompassed relapsing-remitting, secondary progressive and progressive-relapsing multiple sclerosis disease courses.

Trimming shortened V by 0 bases and J by 1 base, and 9 bases separated the two germline ends. Germline CDR1 and CDR2: LGHDT and YNNKEL (reference sequence). The CDR3 contains 15 residues. The TCR beta cDNA libraries carried unique molecular identifiers. There were about 0.85 to 10 million T cells, and 480,000 or so cDNA molecules came from them. One entry per CDR3 protein, called by TCRdb with MiXCR from the PCR reads. The sample shows roughly 800,000 distinct CDR3 sequences, more than 45% of them seen only once. Study results and limitations: The study found significantly lower normalized Chao1 diversity in multiple sclerosis patients than in controls. Controls showed lower frequencies than patients for roughly five TRBV segments, and TRBV5-6, TRBV5-1 and TRBV20-1 were among these.

The source is a girl aged 10 to 17 with multiple sclerosis. The genes are TRBV3-1 and TRBJ1-1, with D unresolved. The sequenced material came from blood. This chain's CDR3 is CASSQEGAWNTEAFF. DNA of the CDR3: TGTGCCAGCAGCCAAGAAGGAGCCTGGAACACTGAAGCTTTCTTT.